In this sample, the clone carrying this T cell receptor beta chain turned up a few times. Its specificity is not known. The data originate from a study of early T cells in non-severe SARS-CoV-2 infection. CDR3 length: 16 residues. Trimming took off 6 bases at V and 0 bases at J, with 17 bases between the two ends. CDR1 ENHRY and CDR2 SYGVKD come from the germline V gene. Study conclusions and caveats: Anti-spike CD8 specificities were favored by VDJdb matching, whose results missed private and CD4 specificities.

Tagging with unique molecular identifiers was applied to individual cDNA molecules. In TCRdb, the 5' RACE reads were re-called with MiXCR into one record per CDR3 protein. The data contain about 76,000 distinct CDR3 sequences, roughly 10% of them seen just once; the ten biggest clones take up about 4.4%. Sequencing was carried out using whole blood. The genes are TRBV10-3 and TRBJ1-1; no reliable D call. The receptor comes from an adult who was a healthcare worker with PCR-confirmed SARS-CoV-2 infection or an uninfected control (not recorded which). This CDR3 reads CAISPRRTNMNTEAFF. The CDR3 nucleotides are TGTGCCATCAGCCCCAGACGGACGAACATGAACACTGAAGCTTTCTTT.